Presented here are 19 T cell receptor beta chains from one specimen sequenced in a study of blood T cell repertoires in COVID-19. Clones were sequenced by immunoSEQ multiplex PCR, and TCRdb holds only the in-frame ones, with some missing. This sample carries about 180,000 clones, 70% to 80% of them seen once, and the ten largest clones take 13% to 15%. Source material: PBMCs or T cells enriched from blood (not recorded which). Source of these receptors: a man aged 55 to 70 who had been exposed to COVID-19.

V is TRBV19 and J is TRBJ1-2, with unresolved D. Germline loops: CDR1 LNHDA, CDR2 SQIVND (reference sequence). V lost 2 bases to trimming and J lost 6 bases, with 16 bases between them. CDR3 length: 15 residues. CDR3 loop: CASSITPVSGHGYTF. As DNA, the CDR3 is TGTGCCAGTAGTATAACCCCTGTAAGCGGACATGGCTACACCTTC.

Comments on this clone: Other DNA sequences in this specimen translate into the identical CDR3. The chain couples TRBV7-3 to TRBJ1-2, with TRBD1 matching over 8 bases. J was trimmed by 6 bases and V by 5 bases; bases with no gene match: 8. Germline loops: CDR1 SGHTA, CDR2 FQGTGA. The CDR3 is 14 amino acids. The CDR3: CASSPRRQGHGYTF. The DNA for the CDR3 is TGTGCCAGCAGCCCCCGCAGACAGGGGCATGGCTACACCTTC.

The rearrangement links TRBV7-3 to TRBJ1-1, with 9 bases fitting TRBD1. CDR1 is SGHTA, CDR2 FQGTGA, per germline. The J segment lost 2 bases and the V segment lost 3 bases, leaving 4 bases of the junction unmatched. This CDR3 contains 15 residues. The CDR3 reads CASSLLGQGNTEAFF. The CDR3 coding sequence is TGTGCCAGCAGCTTGTTGGGACAGGGCAACACTGAAGCTTTCTTT.

This sequence joins TRBV7-8 and TRBJ1-2; D gene unclear. The germline V gene has CDR1 SGHVS and CDR2 FQNEAQ. Trimming left V 2 bases short and J 0 bases short, with 10 bases between. CDR3 length equals 15 residues. Here the CDR3 reads CASSLTGIANYGYTF. The CDR3 bases are TGTGCCAGCAGCTTAACGGGAATCGCTAACTATGGCTACACCTTC.

This clone was counted a few times. This chain connects TRBV12-5 to TRBJ2-2; 10 bases line up with TRBD1. CDR1 and CDR2 from the germline V gene are LGHNT and FRNRAP. CDR3 length: 15 residues. Losses at the gene ends were 6 bases for V and 6 bases for J; bases not matched to a gene: 7. This chain's CDR3 is CASGRGQGFPGELFF. The CDR3 DNA reads TGTGCTAGTGGCCGGGGACAGGGGTTTCCCGGGGAGCTGTTTTTT.

This clone was seen only once. The chain links TRBV19 to TRBJ1-1, with a weak D call TRBD1 (6 bases). Trimming took 6 bases from V and 1 from J, leaving 9 bases between them. CDR1 LNHDA and CDR2 SQIVND come from the germline V gene (reference sequence). This CDR3 region has 13 residues. As DNA, the CDR3 is TGTGCCAGTAGCTTGGACAGGAACACTGAAGCTTTCTTT. Translated: CASSLDRNTEAFF.

The chain carries TRBV12-3 or TRBV12-4 and TRBJ2-5; maybe TRBD1 (5 bases). Trimming took off 0 bases at V and 4 bases at J, with 6 bases between the two ends. The CDR3 spans 13 residues. The CDR3 spells CASSLAGAETQYF. The CDR3 bases are TGTGCCAGCAGTTTAGCAGGGGCAGAGACCCAGTACTTC.

The CDR3 nucleotides are TGTGCCAGCAGCAACAGTGGCGGGATCTCCTACGAGCAGTACTTC. It is translated as CASSNSGGISYEQYF. The rearrangement uses TRBV6-5 and TRBJ2-7; possible D gene TRBD2, 6 bases. Germline V CDR1 and CDR2: MNHEY, SVGAGI. This CDR3 is 15 amino acids long. V was trimmed by 6 bases and J by 0 bases, leaving 15 bases between them.

The chain recombines TRBV19 with TRBJ2-7, with no clear D. The germline V and J ends were trimmed by 1 base and 1 base, with 8 bases remaining between them. This CDR3 comprises 14 residues. Germline lookup yields CDR1 LNHDA and CDR2 SQIVND (reference sequence). CDR3 amino acids: CASSIGASSYEQYF. CDR3 bases: TGTGCCAGTAGTATAGGAGCTAGTTCCTACGAGCAGTACTTC.

The J gene is TRBJ1-2, the V gene TRBV5-1, with D possibly matching TRBD1 (5 bases). V was clipped by 3 bases and J by 1 base, with 13 bases between them. The CDR3 extends over 15 amino acids. Germline values: CDR1 SGHRS, CDR2 YFSETQ. The CDR3 sequence: CASSSGVGGNYGYTF. The CDR3 region has the DNA TGCGCCAGCAGCTCGGGGGTCGGGGGTAACTATGGCTACACCTTC.

The chain couples TRBV7-8 to TRBJ2-2, with D possibly being TRBD1 (6 bases). Trimming removed 2 bases at V and 0 bases at J, with 10 bases between. The germline V gene has CDR1 SGHVS and CDR2 FQNEAQ. The CDR3 covers 16 residues. CDR3 region: CASSLRDIPNTGELFF. The CDR3 DNA is TGTGCCAGCAGCTTACGGGACATCCCGAACACCGGGGAGCTGTTTTTT.

The chain recombines TRBV6-5 with TRBJ1-6, with D perhaps matching TRBD1 (6 bases). Trimming took off 6 bases at V and 7 bases at J, with 13 bases between the two ends. The CDR3 has 14 amino acids. Per germline, CDR1 MNHEY and CDR2 SVGAGI. CDR3 protein: CASSLQGWNSPLHF. The CDR3 bases are TGTGCCAGCAGCCTACAGGGTTGGAATTCACCCCTCCACTTT.

The table lists this clone with a count of one. The CDR3 is CASTSWTAFITEAFF. CDR3 DNA: TGTGCCAGCACCTCCTGGACAGCCTTCATCACTGAAGCTTTCTTT. The V call is TRBV21-1, the J call TRBJ1-1; TRBD1, the D gene given by the table, was not confirmed from the DNA. TRBV21-1 is described as a pseudogene. The CDR3 totals 15 residues.

The gene calls are TRBV6-4 and TRBJ2-3, with 9 positions matching TRBD1. The CDR3 is 15 residues long. The trim removed 6 bases at V and 0 bases at J, leaving 4 bases unmatched. CDR1 is MRHNA and CDR2 is SNTAGT in the germline V gene. The CDR3 sequence is CASRGQGKSTDTQYF. The DNA for the CDR3 is TGTGCCAGCAGGGGACAGGGAAAAAGCACAGATACGCAGTATTTT.

The J gene is TRBJ1-2, the V gene TRBV5-6; D unresolved. The germline V gene has CDR1 SGHDT and CDR2 YYEEEE. The CDR3 covers 15 residues. Trimming cost V 2 bases and J 2 bases, with 13 bases left between them. CDR3 DNA: TGTGCCAGCAGCTTTCTAGCAGCTGGGAACTATGGCTACACCTTC. Translation: CASSFLAAGNYGYTF.

Ten or more counts support this clone. The genes are TRBV6-5 and TRBJ2-7; D unclear. The V end was cut by 6 bases, the J end by 0 bases, with 15 bases between. This CDR3 spans 15 amino acids. The V gene's germline CDR1 is MNHEY and CDR2 SVGAGI. The CDR3 DNA is TGTGCCAGCAGGAATCTTGGGCCGAGCTCCTACGAGCAGTACTTC. Its protein is CASRNLGPSSYEQYF.

The V and J genes are TRBV6-2 or TRBV6-3 and TRBJ1-5; tentatively, D is TRBD1 (6 bases). Trimming took 2 bases from V and 0 from J, leaving 14 bases between them. This CDR3 spans 17 amino acids. Germline CDR1 MNHEY, CDR2 SVGEGT. CDR3 sequence reads: CASSYTEGQYSNQPQHF. The DNA of the CDR3 is TGTGCCAGCAGTTACACAGAAGGACAGTATAGCAATCAGCCCCAGCATTTT.

The V and J genes are TRBV24-1 and TRBJ2-3; TRBD1 aligns across 10 bases. Germline-derived CDR1 and CDR2 are KGHDR and SFDVKD. This CDR3 spans 16 amino acids. Unmatched junction bases numbered 7, after V lost 3 bases and J lost 5 bases. The CDR3 reads CATSDVGQGRGDTQYF. CDR3 nucleotides: TGTGCCACCAGTGATGTGGGACAGGGGAGGGGAGATACGCAGTATTTT.

This clone was seen a single time. The rearrangement uses TRBV7-3 and TRBJ2-3; 10 positions match TRBD2. The germline CDR1 and CDR2 sequences are SGHTA and FQGTGA. V gave up 0 bases and J gave up 5 bases; unmatched junction bases: 5. The CDR3 extends over 16 amino acids. For the CDR3, the DNA is TGTGCCAGCAGCTTAACCCTAGCGGGAGTAGGAGATACGCAGTATTTT. It yields the protein CASSLTLAGVGDTQYF.